This note documents a single TCR beta chain sequence. Seattle-derived patients entered the study during active infection and were followed longitudinally. This sample is part of a study of blood T cell repertoires in COVID-19. In the original workflow: From reference gene primer amplification, estimates of nucleated cell counts were derived. Produced via immunoSEQ multiplex PCR; TCRdb's table is partial and in-frame only. Clone size and the V and J calls come from that table; the DNA yielded D and trimming. The table lists fewer than 350,000 clones, 80% to 95% of them singletons. CDR3 length equals 12 residues. Germline V CDR1 and CDR2: SNHLY, FYNNEI. V shed 11 bases and J shed 1 base, with 10 bases lying between them.

Sequenced material: peripheral blood. The chain links TRBV2 to TRBJ2-3; no reliable D call. The sequence came from a woman aged 30 to 39 with COVID-19, enrolled during active disease. CDR3 sequence reads: CASSFGTDTQYF. CDR3 in DNA: TGTGCCTCTAGTTTCGGCACAGATACGCAGTATTTT. Looking up the rest from reference TRBV2 and TRBJ2-3 gives the full variable domain: EPEVTQTPSHQVTQMGQEVILRCVPISNHLYFYWYRQILGQKVEFLVSFYNNEISEKSEIFDDQFSVERPDGSNFTLKIRSTKLEDSAMYFCASSFGTDTQYFGPGTRLTVL.